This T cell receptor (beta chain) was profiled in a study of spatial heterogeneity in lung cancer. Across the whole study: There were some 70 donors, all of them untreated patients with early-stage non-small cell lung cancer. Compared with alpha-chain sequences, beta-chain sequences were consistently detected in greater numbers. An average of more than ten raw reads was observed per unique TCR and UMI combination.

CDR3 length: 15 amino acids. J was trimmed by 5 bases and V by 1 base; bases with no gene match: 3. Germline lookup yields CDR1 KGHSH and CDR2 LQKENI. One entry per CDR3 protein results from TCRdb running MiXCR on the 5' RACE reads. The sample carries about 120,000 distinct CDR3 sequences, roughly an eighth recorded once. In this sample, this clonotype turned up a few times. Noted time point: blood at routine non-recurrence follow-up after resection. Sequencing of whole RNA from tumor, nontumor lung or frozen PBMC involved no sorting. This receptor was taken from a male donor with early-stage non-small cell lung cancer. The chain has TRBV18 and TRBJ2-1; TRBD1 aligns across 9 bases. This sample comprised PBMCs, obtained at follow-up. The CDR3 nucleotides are TGTGCCAGCTCACCACTGGGACAGGGAAACAATGAGCAGTTCTTC. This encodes CASSPLGQGNNEQFF.